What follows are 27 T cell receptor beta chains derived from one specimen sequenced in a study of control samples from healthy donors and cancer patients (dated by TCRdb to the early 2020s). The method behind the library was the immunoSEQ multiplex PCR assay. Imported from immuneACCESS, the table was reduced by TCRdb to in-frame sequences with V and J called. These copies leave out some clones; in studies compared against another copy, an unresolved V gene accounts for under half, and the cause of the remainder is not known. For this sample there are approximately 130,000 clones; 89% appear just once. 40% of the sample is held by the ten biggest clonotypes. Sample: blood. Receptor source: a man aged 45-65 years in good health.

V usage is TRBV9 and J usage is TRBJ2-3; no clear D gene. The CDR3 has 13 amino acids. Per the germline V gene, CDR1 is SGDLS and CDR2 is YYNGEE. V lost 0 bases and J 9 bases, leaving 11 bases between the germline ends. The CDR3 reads CASSVDSPQTQYF. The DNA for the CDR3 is TGTGCCAGCAGCGTAGACAGTCCCCAAACGCAGTATTTT.

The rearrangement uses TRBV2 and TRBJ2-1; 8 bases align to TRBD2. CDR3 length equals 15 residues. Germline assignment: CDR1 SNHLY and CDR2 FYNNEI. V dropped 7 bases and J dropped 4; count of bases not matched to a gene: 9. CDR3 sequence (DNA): TGTGCCAGCAAGACAAGCGGGGGTCCGTACAATGAGCAGTTCTTC. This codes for CASKTSGGPYNEQFF.

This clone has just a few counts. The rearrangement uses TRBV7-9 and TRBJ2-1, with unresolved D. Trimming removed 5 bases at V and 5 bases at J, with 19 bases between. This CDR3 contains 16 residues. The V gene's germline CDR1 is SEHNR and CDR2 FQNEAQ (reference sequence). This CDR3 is CASSPRVGASNNEQFF. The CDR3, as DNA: TGTGCCAGCAGCCCCCGGGTGGGCGCGTCCAACAATGAGCAGTTCTTC.

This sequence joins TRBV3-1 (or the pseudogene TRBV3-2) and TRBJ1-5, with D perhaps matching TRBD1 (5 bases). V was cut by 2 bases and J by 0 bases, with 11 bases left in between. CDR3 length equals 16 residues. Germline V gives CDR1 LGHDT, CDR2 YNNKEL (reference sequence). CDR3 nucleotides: TGTGCCAGCAGCCAAACCCCGACAGCTAGCAATCAGCCCCAGCATTTT. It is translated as CASSQTPTASNQPQHF.

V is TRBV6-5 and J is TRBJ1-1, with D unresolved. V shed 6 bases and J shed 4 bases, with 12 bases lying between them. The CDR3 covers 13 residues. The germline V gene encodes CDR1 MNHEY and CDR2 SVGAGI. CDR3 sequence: CASRRVQLTEAFF. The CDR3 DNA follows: TGTGCCAGCAGGAGGGTACAACTCACTGAAGCTTTCTTT.

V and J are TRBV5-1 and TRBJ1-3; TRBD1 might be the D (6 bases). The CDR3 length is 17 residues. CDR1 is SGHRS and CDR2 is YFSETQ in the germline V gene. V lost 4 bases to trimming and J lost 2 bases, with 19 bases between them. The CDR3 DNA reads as TGCGCCAGCAGCACCGTACAGGGATGGGGCCCTGGAAACACCATATATTTT. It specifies CASSTVQGWGPGNTIYF.

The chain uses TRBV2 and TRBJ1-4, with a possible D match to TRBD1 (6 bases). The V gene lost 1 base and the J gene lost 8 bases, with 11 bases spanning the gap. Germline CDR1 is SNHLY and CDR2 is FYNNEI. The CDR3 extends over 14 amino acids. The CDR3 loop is CASSEETGGEKLFF. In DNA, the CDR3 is TGTGCCAGCAGTGAAGAGACAGGTGGGGAAAAACTGTTTTTT.

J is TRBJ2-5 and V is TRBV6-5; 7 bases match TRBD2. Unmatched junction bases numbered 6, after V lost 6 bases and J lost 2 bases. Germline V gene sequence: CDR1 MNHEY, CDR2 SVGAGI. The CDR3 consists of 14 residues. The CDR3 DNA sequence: TGTGCCAGCAGCCTCGGGGGGATTCAAGAGACCCAGTACTTC. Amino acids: CASSLGGIQETQYF.

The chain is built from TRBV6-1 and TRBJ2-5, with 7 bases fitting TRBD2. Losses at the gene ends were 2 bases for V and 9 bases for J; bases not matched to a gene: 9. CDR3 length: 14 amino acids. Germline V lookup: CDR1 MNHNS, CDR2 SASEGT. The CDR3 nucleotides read TGTGCCAGCAGTGAAAATCCAGTGGGGAGGGCCCAGTACTTC. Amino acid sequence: CASSENPVGRAQYF.

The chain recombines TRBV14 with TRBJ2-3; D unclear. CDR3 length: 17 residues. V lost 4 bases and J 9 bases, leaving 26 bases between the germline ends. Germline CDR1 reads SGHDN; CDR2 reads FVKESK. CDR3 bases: TGTGCCAGCAGCCTTTTTCCAAACCCTGGCCTAGGTGGGACGCAGTATTTT. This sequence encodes CASSLFPNPGLGGTQYF.

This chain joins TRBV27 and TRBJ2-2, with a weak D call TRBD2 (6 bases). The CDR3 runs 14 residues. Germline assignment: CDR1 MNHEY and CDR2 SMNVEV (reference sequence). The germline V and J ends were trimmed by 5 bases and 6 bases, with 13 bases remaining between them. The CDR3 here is CASSPGLLAGELFF. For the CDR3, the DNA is TGTGCCAGCAGTCCGGGACTTCTAGCCGGGGAGCTGTTTTTT.

The CDR3 region has the DNA TGTGCCAGCAGTTACTCGCTGCCAGGGAACTATGGCTACACCTTC. This translates into CASSYSLPGNYGYTF. The J gene is TRBJ1-2, the V gene TRBV6-5; a weak D match, TRBD1 (5 bases). V was clipped by 0 bases and J by 2 bases, with 10 bases between them. CDR3 size: 15 residues. CDR1 and CDR2 from the germline V gene are MNHEY and SVGAGI.

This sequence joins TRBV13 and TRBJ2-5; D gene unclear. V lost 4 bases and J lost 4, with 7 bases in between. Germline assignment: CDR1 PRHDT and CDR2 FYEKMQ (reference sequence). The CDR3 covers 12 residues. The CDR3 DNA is TGTGCCAGCAGCTCCGCAGGAGAGACCCAGTACTTC. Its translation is CASSSAGETQYF.

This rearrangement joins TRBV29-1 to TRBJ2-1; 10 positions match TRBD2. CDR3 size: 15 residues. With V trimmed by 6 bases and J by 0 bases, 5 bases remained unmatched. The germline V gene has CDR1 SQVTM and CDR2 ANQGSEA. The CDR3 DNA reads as TGCAGCGTAGAACTAGCGGGGAGCTCCTACAATGAGCAGTTCTTC. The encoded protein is CSVELAGSSYNEQFF.

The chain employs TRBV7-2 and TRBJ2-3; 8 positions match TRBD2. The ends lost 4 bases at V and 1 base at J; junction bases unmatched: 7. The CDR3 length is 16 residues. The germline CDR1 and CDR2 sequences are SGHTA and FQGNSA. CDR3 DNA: TGTGCCAGCAGCTCGTCACTAGCGGCCGGCACAGATACGCAGTATTTT. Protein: CASSSSLAAGTDTQYF.

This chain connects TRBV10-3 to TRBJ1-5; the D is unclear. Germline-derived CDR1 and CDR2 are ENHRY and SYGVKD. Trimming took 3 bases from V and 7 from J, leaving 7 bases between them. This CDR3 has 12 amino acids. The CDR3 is CAISDGRQPQHF. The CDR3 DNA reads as TGTGCCATCAGTGACGGAAGGCAGCCCCAGCATTTT.

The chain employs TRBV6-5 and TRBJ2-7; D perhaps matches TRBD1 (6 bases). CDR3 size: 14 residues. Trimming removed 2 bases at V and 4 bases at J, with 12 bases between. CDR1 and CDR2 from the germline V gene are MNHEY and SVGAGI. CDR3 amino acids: CASSYGRGSYEQYF. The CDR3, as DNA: TGTGCCAGCAGTTACGGCAGGGGATCTTACGAGCAGTACTTC.

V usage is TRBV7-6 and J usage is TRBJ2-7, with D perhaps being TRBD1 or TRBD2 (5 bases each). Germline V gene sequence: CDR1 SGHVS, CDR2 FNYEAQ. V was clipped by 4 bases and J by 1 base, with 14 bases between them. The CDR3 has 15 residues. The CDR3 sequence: CASSSEGQGSYEQYF. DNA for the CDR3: TGTGCCAGCAGCTCAGAGGGGCAGGGTTCCTACGAGCAGTACTTC.

CDR3 sequence reads: CASAGQGFLQPQHF. The CDR3 coding sequence is TGTGCCAGTGCGGGACAGGGTTTTTTGCAGCCCCAGCATTTT. The chain joins TRBV19 to TRBJ1-5, with TRBD1 identical over 9 bases. With 8 bases clipped from V and 7 bases from J, the junction kept 9 bases outside the gene matches. This CDR3 is 14 amino acids long. From germline, CDR1 is LNHDA and CDR2 SQIVND (reference sequence).

The CDR3 bases are TGCGCCAGCAGCTTAAGGGACGTTTTGAACACTGAAGCTTTCTTT. It yields the protein CASSLRDVLNTEAFF. The V and J genes are TRBV5-1 and TRBJ1-1; a possible D gene is TRBD1 (5 bases). The V end was cut by 2 bases, the J end by 0 bases, with 11 bases between. From germline, CDR1 is SGHRS and CDR2 YFSETQ. The CDR3 has 15 residues.

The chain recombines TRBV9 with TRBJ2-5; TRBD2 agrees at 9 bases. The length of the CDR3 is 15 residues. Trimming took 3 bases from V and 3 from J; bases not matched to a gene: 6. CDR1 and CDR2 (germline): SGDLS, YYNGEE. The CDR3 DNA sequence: TGTGCCAGCAGCGCCAGCGGGGGGTCAGAAGAGACCCAGTACTTC. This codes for CASSASGGSEETQYF.

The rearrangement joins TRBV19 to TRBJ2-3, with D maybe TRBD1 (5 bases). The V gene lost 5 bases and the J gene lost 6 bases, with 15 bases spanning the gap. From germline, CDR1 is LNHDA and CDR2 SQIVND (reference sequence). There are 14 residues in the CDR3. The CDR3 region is CASSSPPGFDTQYF. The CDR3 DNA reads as TGTGCCAGTAGTTCCCCCCCAGGGTTTGATACGCAGTATTTT.

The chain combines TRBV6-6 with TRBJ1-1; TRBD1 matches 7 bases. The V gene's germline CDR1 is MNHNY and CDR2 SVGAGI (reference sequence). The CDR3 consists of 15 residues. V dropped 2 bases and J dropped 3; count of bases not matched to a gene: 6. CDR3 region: CASSYPKGADTEAFF. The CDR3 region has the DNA TGTGCCAGCAGTTACCCTAAGGGGGCGGACACTGAAGCTTTCTTT.

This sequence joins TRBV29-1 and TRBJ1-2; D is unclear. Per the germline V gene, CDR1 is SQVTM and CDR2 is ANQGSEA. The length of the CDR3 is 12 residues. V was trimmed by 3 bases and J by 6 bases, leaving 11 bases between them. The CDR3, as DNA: TGCAGCGTTGATAAGGGAAATAATGGCTACACCTTC. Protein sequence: CSVDKGNNGYTF.

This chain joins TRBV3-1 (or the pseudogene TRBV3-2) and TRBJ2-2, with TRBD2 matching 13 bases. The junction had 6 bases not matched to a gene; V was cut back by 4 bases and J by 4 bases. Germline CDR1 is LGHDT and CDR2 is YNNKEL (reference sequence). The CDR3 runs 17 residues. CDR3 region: CASSPRLAGGSTGELFF. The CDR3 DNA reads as TGTGCCAGCAGCCCGAGACTAGCGGGGGGCTCCACCGGGGAGCTGTTTTTT.

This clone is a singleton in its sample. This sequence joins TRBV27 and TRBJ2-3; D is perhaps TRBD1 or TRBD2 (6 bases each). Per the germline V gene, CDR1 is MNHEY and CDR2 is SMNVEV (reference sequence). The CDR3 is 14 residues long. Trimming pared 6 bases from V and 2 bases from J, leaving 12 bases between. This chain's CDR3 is CASSTGRSTDTQYF. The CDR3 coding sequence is TGTGCCAGCAGCACAGGGAGGTCCACAGATACGCAGTATTTT.

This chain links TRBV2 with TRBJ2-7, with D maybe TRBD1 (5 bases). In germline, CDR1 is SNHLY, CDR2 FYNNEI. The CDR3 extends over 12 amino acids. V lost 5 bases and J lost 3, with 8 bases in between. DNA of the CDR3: TGTGCCAGCAGTCCAGGGAACTACGAGCAGTACTTC. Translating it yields CASSPGNYEQYF.